Each of the 20 T cell receptor beta chains below was sequenced from the same sample in a study of cytomegalovirus exposure and HLA in healthy donors. Primers for the PCR totalled 60 Vbeta and 13 Jbeta. Only in-frame clones appear in the TCRdb table, and some are missing; sequencing was by immunoSEQ multiplex PCR. This sample has 150,000 to 200,000 clones, with less than 80% found just once. The sample comprised PBMCs. The receptors originated from a man aged 40-49 years in good health and CMV-seronegative.

This clone was recorded only once. V gene TRBV7-9 combines with J gene TRBJ2-2; 10 bases align to TRBD2. Germline V gene data show CDR1 as SEHNR and CDR2 as FQNEAQ (reference sequence). Trimming cost V 2 bases and J 2 bases; bases outside gene matches: 5. This CDR3 has 17 residues. The DNA of the CDR3 is TGTGCCAGCAGCTTACCCCTAGCGGGGGCCAACACCGGGGAGCTGTTTTTT. It is translated as CASSLPLAGANTGELFF.

The chain recombines TRBV7-9 with TRBJ1-1; no definite D call. CDR1 is SEHNR, CDR2 FQNEAQ, per germline (reference sequence). Trimming left V 2 bases short and J 1 base short, with 5 bases between. The CDR3 covers 13 residues. The CDR3 loop is CASSLPGNTEAFF. The DNA of the CDR3 is TGTGCCAGCAGCTTACCGGGGAACACTGAAGCTTTCTTT. Full variable domain (outside the CDR3, taken from reference TRBV7-9 and TRBJ1-1): DTGVSQNPRHKITKRGQNVTFRCDPISEHNRLYWYRQTLGQGPEFLTYFQNEAQLEKSRLLSDRFSAERPKGSFSTLEIQRTEQGDSAMYLCASSLPGNTEAFFGQGTRLTVV.

V is TRBV27 and J is TRBJ1-5; tentative D call: TRBD1 (5 bases). The V end lost 10 bases, the J end lost 0 bases, and 13 bases lay between the germline ends. CDR3 length: 14 residues. CDR1 and CDR2 from the germline V gene are MNHEY and SMNVEV (reference sequence). CDR3 residues: CATSRDFSNQPQHF. The CDR3 nucleotides read TGTGCCACCTCCAGGGACTTTAGCAATCAGCCCCAGCATTTT.

This clone has more than one count but fewer than ten. This chain connects TRBV28 to TRBJ1-5; TRBD1 aligns across 7 bases. There are 15 residues in the CDR3. The V gene end was trimmed by 4 bases and the J gene end by 7 bases; junction bases not matched to a gene: 10. The V gene's germline CDR1 is MDHEN and CDR2 SYDVKM. The CDR3 region is CASSSRQGTKQPQHF. CDR3 nucleotides: TGTGCCAGCAGTTCGCGACAGGGAACTAAACAGCCCCAGCATTTT.

The chain is built from TRBV27 and TRBJ2-7; perhaps TRBD1 as D (7 bases). Germline CDR1 reads MNHEY; CDR2 reads SMNVEV (reference sequence). CDR3 length equals 14 residues. The V end lost 7 bases, the J end lost 0 bases, and 13 bases lay between the germline ends. The CDR3 DNA sequence: TGTGCCAGCAAAAGGAGGGACAGCTCCTACGAGCAGTACTTC. This translates into CASKRRDSSYEQYF.

J is TRBJ1-2 and V is TRBV15, with a possible D match to TRBD1 (5 bases). CDR1 is LNHNV, CDR2 YYDKDF, per germline (reference sequence). The CDR3 runs to 15 residues. The V gene lost 0 bases and the J gene lost 7 bases, with 15 bases spanning the gap. CDR3 region: CATSRDPGGTGGYTF. The CDR3, as DNA: TGTGCCACCAGCAGAGACCCGGGGGGGACGGGTGGCTACACCTTC.

The chain uses TRBV27 and TRBJ2-2; unclear D gene. The germline CDR1 and CDR2 sequences are MNHEY and SMNVEV (reference sequence). Trimming shortened V by 2 bases and J by 2 bases, and 9 bases separated the two germline ends. CDR3 length equals 15 residues. CDR3 bases: TGTGCCAGCAGTTTAGGGCAGGCAAACACCGGGGAGCTGTTTTTT. It yields the protein CASSLGQANTGELFF.

The chain carries TRBV5-4 and TRBJ1-4; 7 positions match TRBD1. The germline V gene encodes CDR1 SGHNT and CDR2 YYREEE (reference sequence). The CDR3 is made up of 14 amino acids. V shed 4 bases, J shed 6 bases, and the junction held 6 bases outside the gene matches. CDR3 sequence reads: CASSHRDSHEKLFF. The CDR3 DNA follows: TGTGCCAGCAGCCATCGGGACAGTCATGAAAAACTGTTTTTT.

The gene calls are TRBV11-2 and TRBJ2-4; possible D gene TRBD1, 6 bases. Germline V gene data show CDR1 as SGHAT and CDR2 as FQNNGV. This CDR3 has 14 residues. Trimming left V 6 bases short and J 4 bases short, with 13 bases between. The CDR3 protein is CASRHTGLKNIQYF. The DNA of the CDR3 is TGTGCCAGCAGGCACACAGGGTTGAAAAACATTCAGTACTTC.

This clone was picked up one time. J is TRBJ1-5 and V is TRBV7-8; TRBD1 agrees at 8 bases. V was clipped by 4 bases and J by 4 bases; unmatched bases: 6. The CDR3 totals 15 residues. The germline V gene encodes CDR1 SGHVS and CDR2 FQNEAQ. This chain's CDR3 is CASSSETGGNQPQHF. As DNA, the CDR3 is TGTGCCAGCAGCTCAGAAACAGGGGGAAATCAGCCCCAGCATTTT.

The chain has TRBV9 and TRBJ2-7; no firm D call. The CDR3 consists of 15 residues. The germline V and J ends were trimmed by 0 bases and 0 bases, with 10 bases remaining between them. Germline V gene lookup returns CDR1 SGDLS and CDR2 YYNGEE. The CDR3 nucleotides read TGTGCCAGCAGCGTAGACAGCTACTTCTCCTACGAGCAGTACTTC. Its protein is CASSVDSYFSYEQYF.

V gene TRBV2 combines with J gene TRBJ2-5, with 7 nucleotides matching TRBD2. CDR1 SNHLY and CDR2 FYNNEI come from the germline V gene. V dropped 9 bases and J dropped 2; count of bases not matched to a gene: 15. The CDR3 sequence is 16 residues long. The CDR3 loop is CARSLLGGKGQETQYF. Here the CDR3 DNA reads TGTGCCAGGAGCCTCTTGGGGGGGAAGGGACAAGAGACCCAGTACTTC.

The gene calls are TRBV18 and TRBJ1-2; a weak D match, TRBD1 (5 bases). The CDR3 is 13 amino acids. V was cut by 1 base and J by 8 bases, with 11 bases left in between. The V gene's germline CDR1 is KGHSH and CDR2 LQKENI. CDR3 DNA: TGTGCCAGCTCACCACGGGGCGAGGAGGGCTACACCTTC. Amino acids: CASSPRGEEGYTF.

This chain connects TRBV9 to TRBJ2-5, with 9 bases fitting TRBD2. V lost 3 bases and J lost 7; bases outside the gene matches: 7. Germline lookup yields CDR1 SGDLS and CDR2 YYNGEE. CDR3 length: 14 amino acids. The CDR3 is CASSETSGAGTQYF. CDR3 coding DNA: TGTGCCAGCAGCGAGACTAGCGGAGCGGGGACCCAGTACTTC.

The rearrangement links TRBV6-1 to TRBJ1-1; unclear D gene. The CDR3 length is 11 residues. V was shortened by 5 bases and J by 3 bases, with 4 bases between the two germline ends. Germline-derived CDR1 and CDR2 are MNHNS and SASEGT. CDR3 coding DNA: TGTGCCAGCAGTTCTTACACTGAAGCTTTCTTT. Translating gives CASSSYTEAFF.

The chain joins TRBV9 to TRBJ1-6, with D perhaps TRBD1 (5 bases). Trimming pared 0 bases from V and 7 bases from J, leaving 14 bases between. The CDR3 contains 16 residues. The germline V gene has CDR1 SGDLS and CDR2 YYNGEE. CDR3 in DNA: TGTGCCAGCAGCGTAGCGGTGGGACTGATAAATTCACCCCTCCACTTT. Its translation is CASSVAVGLINSPLHF.

On this clone itself: The same CDR3 is also encoded by other DNA sequences in this sample. This chain uses TRBV6-6 with TRBJ1-4; 12 bases agree with TRBD1. The ends lost 2 bases at V and 10 bases at J; junction bases unmatched: 5. Germline assignment: CDR1 MNHNY and CDR2 SVGAGI (reference sequence). There are 15 residues in the CDR3. The CDR3 is CASSYPGTGGVKLFF. DNA of the CDR3: TGTGCCAGCAGTTACCCCGGGACAGGGGGCGTAAAACTGTTTTTT.

This clone was seen only a few times. The V gene is TRBV11-3, the J gene TRBJ2-5, with D tentatively TRBD2 (6 bases). This CDR3 comprises 14 residues. Per the germline V gene, CDR1 is SGHNT and CDR2 is YENEEA. The V end was cut by 3 bases, the J end by 2 bases, with 10 bases between. This chain's CDR3 is CASSFWRGQETQYF. The CDR3 DNA is TGTGCCAGCAGCTTCTGGAGGGGACAAGAGACCCAGTACTTC.

The chain links TRBV11-2 to TRBJ1-6; D not certain. This CDR3 spans 16 amino acids. Germline values: CDR1 SGHAT, CDR2 FQNNGV. V dropped 1 base and J dropped 7 bases, with 14 bases sitting between them. CDR3 DNA: TGTGCCAGCAGCTTAGGGCGCGGCATACCAAATTCACCCCTCCACTTT. This gives the protein CASSLGRGIPNSPLHF.

The chain combines TRBV30 with TRBJ1-6; possible D gene TRBD1, 6 bases. Germline V gene sequence: CDR1 GTSNPN, CDR2 SVGIG (reference sequence). Between the trimmed V and J ends, which lost 0 bases and 0 bases, there was a span of 18 bases. This CDR3 has 19 residues. CDR3 coding DNA: TGTGCCTGGAGTGTAAGGGCGGGGGGGCTAAGCTCCTATAATTCACCCCTCCACTTT. This codes for CAWSVRAGGLSSYNSPLHF.